This T cell receptor (beta chain) was profiled in a study of CD8+CD57+ T cells in acquired aplastic anemia. There are many counts of this clonotype. Germline V gives CDR1 DFQATT, CDR2 SNEGSKA (reference sequence). CDR3 length: 13 residues. V shed 5 bases and J shed 0 bases, with 10 bases lying between them. TCR beta VDJ and CDR3 profiles were obtained from a genomic DNA template. TCRdb processed the reads anew with MiXCR; each CDR3 protein has one entry. The sample contains some 220,000 distinct CDR3 sequences, roughly 33% of which appear only once. This clonotype originated in a human donor in good health, serving as a control. The V call is TRBV20-1, the J call TRBJ2-5; D remains ambiguous. Sequenced sample: sorted CD4+, CD8+, or CD8+CD57+ T cells (not recorded which) from PBMCs. DNA for the CDR3: TGCAGTGCTCGTGGACCAAACCAAGAGACCCAGTACTTC. Translating gives CSARGPNQETQYF.